This is a list of T cell receptor beta chains from one sample in a study of T cells in tuberculosis. Sequencing used immunoSEQ multiplex PCR; TCRdb keeps in-frame clones, though not all of them. This sample has 40,000 to 45,000 clones, with about 95% found just once. Sequenced sample: PBMCs. The receptors were gathered from a donor between 5 and 29 years old with latent tuberculosis or without tuberculosis infection. The CDR3 runs from the conserved cysteine through the conserved F or W. A D gene is named only where the DNA matches it firmly. Rows give clone size only sometimes, using once, few, many, or a class for an expanded clone.

>.|TRBJ2-1|.|TRBV5-4
TGTGCCAGCAGCCCGCGCAGCGGGTCCAACAATGAGCAGTTCTTC
CASSPRSGSNNEQFF
>.|TRBJ2-7|.|TRBV6-5
TGTGCCAGCAGCCGAGGCGGCTACGAGCAGTACTTC
CASSRGGYEQYF
>.|TRBJ2-1|TRBD2|TRBV14
TGTGCCAGCAGCCAAGATTTTAGCGGGAGTTACAATGAGCAGTTCTTC
CASSQDFSGSYNEQFF
>.|TRBJ1-1|TRBD1|TRBV7-8
TGTGCCAGCAACTTCGACTTGGACAGGGGAAACACTGAAGCTTTCTTT
CASNFDLDRGNTEAFF
>.|TRBJ2-3|.|TRBV7-6
TGTGCCAGCAGCTTAATGTCCAAGACAACCCATTTAGTGGATACGCAGTATTTT
CASSLMSKTTHLVDTQYF
>.|TRBJ2-7|.|TRBV5-1
TGCGCCAGCAGCTTGGCCACGGGATTCCTGAACGAGCAGTACTTC
CASSLATGFLNEQYF
>.|TRBJ2-7|TRBD1|TRBV5-1
TGCGCCAGCAGCTTGTCGGGACAGGGCTACGAGCAGTACTTC
CASSLSGQGYEQYF
>once|TRBJ2-6|.|TRBV5-1
TGCGCCAGCAGCGCCTCTGGGCGCTCTGGGGCCAACGTCCTGACTTTC
CASSASGRSGANVLTF
>.|TRBJ1-1|TRBD1|TRBV4-2
TGTGCCAGCAGCCAAGGGACAGGGATTAGGATAAAACATGAAGCTTTCTTT
CASSQGTGIRIKHEAFF
>.|TRBJ2-7|TRBD1|TRBV10-3
TGTGCCATCAGTGACCGCGGACAGGGGGACGTCTACGAGCAGTACTTC
CAISDRGQGDVYEQYF
>.|TRBJ2-1|.|TRBV19
TGTGCCACTACCCTCGGAGACAGCTACAATGAGCAGTTCTTC
CATTLGDSYNEQFF
>.|TRBJ2-1|.|TRBV2
TGTGCCAGCAGTGAAGCGCTTCGGGAAAATGAGCAGTTCTTC
CASSEALRENEQFF
>.|TRBJ2-5|.|TRBV27
TGTGCCAGCAGTCAGGGGTACGGGGCCCAGTACTTC
CASSQGYGAQYF
>.|TRBJ1-3|.|TRBV30
TGTGCCTGGAGTGATACGGAAACAGGGTTATCTGGAAACACCATATATTTT
CAWSDTETGLSGNTIYF
>.|TRBJ2-1|TRBD2|TRBV19
TGTGCCAGTAGTATAGTTGCGGGAGCCACCTACAATGAGCAGTTCTTC
CASSIVAGATYNEQFF
>.|TRBJ2-7|TRBD1|TRBV19
TGTGCCAGTAGTACGTCGACAGGGGCCTACGAGCAGTACTTC
CASSTSTGAYEQYF
>.|TRBJ2-7|TRBD1|TRBV4-1
TGCGCCAGCAGCGCTACCGGGACAGGGGCCTACGAGCAGTACTTC
CASSATGTGAYEQYF
>.|TRBJ1-5|.|TRBV5-6
TGTGCCAGCAGCTTGTCAGGGTTCGAGAGCAATCAGCCCCAGCATTTT
CASSLSGFESNQPQHF
>.|TRBJ2-3|TRBD2|TRBV18
TGTGCCAGCTGTCGGGAGGCGGGAGGACGCACAGATACGCAGTATTTT
CASCREAGGRTDTQYF
>once|TRBJ1-2|TRBD1|TRBV19
TGTGCCAGTAGTGAGGACAGGGGTTGGGGTGGCTACACCTTC
CASSEDRGWGGYTF
>.|TRBJ2-7|.|TRBV29-1
TGCAGCGCGGGACTTCAGGCGTACGAGCAGTACTTC
CSAGLQAYEQYF
>once|TRBJ1-1|.|TRBV29-1
TGCAGCGTTGAATCTAATGAAGCTTTCTTT
CSVESNEAFF